The 14 T cell receptor beta chains given below trace back to one sample, sequenced in a study of monozygotic twins with cystic fibrosis. The table came from immunoSEQ multiplex PCR; TCRdb's copy has only in-frame clones and leaves some out. The data contain about 36,000 clones, approximately 80% of them seen just once; the ten biggest clones take up 1.5% to 2%. Sequencing was done on a sample of blood. The receptors were sampled from a girl aged 2 to 9 with cystic fibrosis.

J is TRBJ2-5 and V is TRBV15; D is possibly TRBD1 (6 bases). The germline gives CDR1 LNHNV, CDR2 YYDKDF (reference sequence). This CDR3 is built from 15 residues. Trimming took 0 bases from V and 1 from J, leaving 9 bases between them. The CDR3 reads CATSRDGGAQETQYF. The CDR3 region has the DNA TGTGCCACCAGCAGAGATGGGGGCGCCCAAGAGACCCAGTACTTC.

This CDR3 reads CASSPFTSGGLNTGELFF. In DNA form, the CDR3 reads TGCGCCAGCAGCCCCTTTACTAGCGGGGGGCTGAACACCGGGGAGCTGTTTTTT. This chain connects TRBV5-1 to TRBJ2-2, with 12 bases matching TRBD2. Germline lookup yields CDR1 SGHRS and CDR2 YFSETQ. The CDR3 is 18 residues long. The ends lost 4 bases at V and 1 base at J; junction bases unmatched: 8.

The J gene is TRBJ2-5, the V gene TRBV4-3, with D uncertain. This CDR3 contains 18 residues. Between the trimmed V and J ends, which lost 1 base and 2 bases, there was a span of 20 bases. Germline assignment: CDR1 LGHNA and CDR2 YSLEER. CDR3 nucleotide sequence: TGCGCCAGCAGCCAAGCCCTGGTCAGGCTGGTATCACAAGAGACCCAGTACTTC. Translation: CASSQALVRLVSQETQYF.

The chain links TRBV30 to TRBJ1-2; D is undetermined. The CDR3 has 14 residues. Trimming pared 0 bases from V and 3 bases from J, leaving 11 bases between. CDR1 and CDR2 (germline): GTSNPN, SVGIG (reference sequence). In nucleotides, the CDR3 is TGTGCCTGGAGTGTCCCCACAGAGGACTATGGCTACACCTTC. It specifies CAWSVPTEDYGYTF.

This clone was observed a few times. The CDR3 nucleotides are TGTGCCAGCAGCCAAGTCGCTGGCGGGGGGGTGATTGAGCAGTTCTTC. Translating it yields CASSQVAGGGVIEQFF. This rearrangement joins TRBV4-2 to TRBJ2-1; 9 nucleotides agree with TRBD2. V dropped 1 base and J dropped 9; count of bases not matched to a gene: 10. Germline lookup yields CDR1 LGHNA and CDR2 YNFKEQ. This CDR3 spans 16 amino acids.

This clone was detected only a few times. The V and J genes are TRBV30 and TRBJ1-6; 10 nucleotides align to TRBD1. Trimming cost V 5 bases and J 9 bases; bases outside gene matches: 13. The germline CDR1 and CDR2 sequences are GTSNPN and SVGIG (reference sequence). This CDR3 is 16 amino acids long. For the CDR3, the DNA is TGTGCCTGGGAGATCGGGAGGACAGGGGGAACTTCACCCCTCCACTTT. Its protein product is CAWEIGRTGGTSPLHF.

In its sample, this clone was seen a few times. V and J are TRBV30 and TRBJ2-7, with D possibly TRBD1 on 6 matching bases. The CDR3 is 12 amino acids. V lost 2 bases and J 3 bases, leaving 8 bases between the germline ends. Per the germline V gene, CDR1 is GTSNPN and CDR2 is SVGIG (reference sequence). The CDR3 protein is CAWSRQVYEQYF. The CDR3 bases are TGTGCCTGGAGTCGACAGGTCTACGAGCAGTACTTC.

The V gene is TRBV30, the J gene TRBJ1-1, with D unresolved. V shed 7 bases and J shed 3 bases, with 18 bases lying between them. The CDR3 is 14 residues long. The germline gives CDR1 GTSNPN, CDR2 SVGIG (reference sequence). The CDR3 is CAYSRRQRDTEAFF. As DNA, the CDR3 is TGTGCCTATAGCCGGCGTCAAAGGGACACTGAAGCTTTCTTT.

This chain connects TRBV19 to TRBJ2-7; 8 bases align to TRBD1. Per the germline V gene, CDR1 is LNHDA and CDR2 is SQIVND (reference sequence). The CDR3 is 15 residues long. V shed 5 bases and J 4 bases; nucleotides not matched to a gene: 10. CDR3 in amino acids: CASSVSGQEIYEQYF. CDR3 DNA: TGTGCCAGTAGTGTCTCGGGACAGGAAATATACGAGCAGTACTTC.

A remark on this clone: The identical CDR3 is also encoded by other nucleotide sequences in the sample. The chain is built from TRBV9 and TRBJ2-5, with D unresolved. CDR1 and CDR2 (germline): SGDLS, YYNGEE. The V gene lost 2 bases and the J gene lost 4 bases, with 9 bases spanning the gap. The CDR3 contains 13 residues. The CDR3 nucleotides read TGTGCCAGCAGCGTTGGAACTCGAGAGACCCAGTACTTC. This codes for CASSVGTRETQYF. The whole variable domain, remainder taken from reference TRBV9 and TRBJ2-5, is DSGVTQTPKHLITATGQRVTLRCSPRSGDLSVYWYQQSLDQGLQFLIQYYNGEERAKGNILERFSAQQFPDLHSELNLSSLELGDSALYFCASSVGTRETQYFGPGTRLLVL.

The gene calls are TRBV4-3 and TRBJ1-2, with D tentatively TRBD1 (5 bases). From germline, CDR1 is LGHNA and CDR2 YSLEER. Trimming removed 4 bases from V and 2 bases from J, with 11 bases in between. The CDR3 covers 14 residues. DNA of the CDR3: TGCGCCAGCAGCCGTGACAGCCCGAACTATGGCTACACCTTC. Translation: CASSRDSPNYGYTF.

J is TRBJ1-5 and V is TRBV6-5; D might be TRBD1 (5 bases). Germline V gene sequence: CDR1 MNHEY, CDR2 SVGAGI. The CDR3 runs 15 residues. Trimming removed 5 bases from V and 1 base from J, with 12 bases in between. DNA for the CDR3: TGTGCCAGCAGTACTTCAGGGTTAAGCAATCAGCCCCAGCATTTT. This sequence encodes CASSTSGLSNQPQHF.

The chain couples TRBV9 to TRBJ2-1, with D possibly TRBD2 on 5 matching bases. The germline CDR1 and CDR2 sequences are SGDLS and YYNGEE. CDR3 length: 15 residues. Trimming took 4 bases from V and 7 from J, leaving 18 bases between them. Written as DNA, the CDR3 is TGTGCCAGCAGCCTAGAGAGGGTCCACAATAATGAGCAGTTCTTC. This encodes CASSLERVHNNEQFF.

The gene calls are TRBV7-2 and TRBJ2-5; TRBD2 is a possible D gene (5 bases). The germline V gene encodes CDR1 SGHTA and CDR2 FQGNSA. Trimming took off 2 bases at V and 4 bases at J, with 11 bases between the two ends. This CDR3 is built from 14 residues. The CDR3 sequence: CASSLSGSGETQYF. DNA for the CDR3: TGTGCCAGCAGCTTATCGGGGAGTGGAGAGACCCAGTACTTC.